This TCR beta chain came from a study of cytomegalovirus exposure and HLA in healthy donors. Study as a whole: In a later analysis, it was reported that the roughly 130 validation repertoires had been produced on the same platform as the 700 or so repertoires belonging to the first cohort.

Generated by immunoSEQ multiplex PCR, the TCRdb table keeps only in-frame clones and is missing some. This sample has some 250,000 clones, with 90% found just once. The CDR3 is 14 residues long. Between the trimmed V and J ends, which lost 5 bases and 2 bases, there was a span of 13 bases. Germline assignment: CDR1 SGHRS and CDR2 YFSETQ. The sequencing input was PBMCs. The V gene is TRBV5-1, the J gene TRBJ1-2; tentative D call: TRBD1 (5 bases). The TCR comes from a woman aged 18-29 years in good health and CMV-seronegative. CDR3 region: CASRFSTENYGYTF. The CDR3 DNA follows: TGCGCCAGCAGGTTCTCGACAGAGAACTATGGCTACACCTTC.